The source of this T cell receptor beta chain is a study of blood T cells in healthy people across ages (dated by TCRdb to between 2015 and 2016). Regarding the complete study: In model experiments, template switching captured roughly one uniquely barcoded TCR beta cDNA molecule for every two T cells. Age-related changes in TCR beta repertoire diversity were measured in the study by deep sequencing normalized with unique cDNA molecular identifiers. Using the same blood draw, the study looked at two additional independent replicas of 1 million unique cDNA reads for two donors, one aged 18 to 30 and the other aged 80 or older. Four age groups were formed from the donors: young (average about 15 years), middle-aged (approximately 40), aged (more than 55) and long-lived (less than 85). To avoid experimental bias, donors of different ages were randomly spread across the sequencing lanes.

Beyond this particular receptor, the publication reports: Because profiling used bulk unsorted PBMCs, naive and antigen-experienced compartments could not be compared conclusively. Compared with the aged group, the long-lived group had more naive CD4+ T cells, fewer expanded clones and increased TCR diversity, a pattern suggesting age selection. As age increased, observed TCR beta diversity per million T cells dropped in a roughly linear way, and a significant reduction was already evident by age about 40. Estimates of total diversity based on one million sequenced T cells were considered lower bounds and underestimates. Observed TCR beta diversity correlated strongly with the percentage of naive T cells measured by flow cytometry. Donor CMV infection status was unknown, potentially confounding age-related changes in expanded clonotypes.

Taken from cysteine to phenylalanine, the CDR3 has 14 residues. The retained sequence is limited to the CDR3, 42 bases, with the frame set at the first base. In the germline V gene (reference sequence), CDR1 corresponds to LGHDT and CDR2 to YNNKEL. Cut back by 1 base and 8 bases, the V and J ends lie 12 bases apart. The library was built by means of 5' RACE. These reads were obtained on an Illumina HiSeq 2500. The second PCR ran for about 6 to 12 cycles and used a J-beta primer mix along with a sample-barcoded 5' primer. Each TCR beta cDNA molecule received a unique molecular identifier from a template-switch 5' adaptor carrying 12 random nucleotides. Each sample yielded at least 3 million CDR3-containing paired-end reads. The Mint cDNA synthesis kit, primed by a TRBC-specific oligonucleotide, was used to synthesize first-strand cDNA from all RNA. Following uracil-DNA glycosylase treatment, all cDNA underwent a first 18-cycle PCR with the universal primers M1SS and BC2_uni_R. As for the authors' bioinformatics: Normalization of each sample was performed by random selection of 1 million high-quality reads, each carrying a distinct molecular identifier. Instead of being binned into consensus sequences, reads that shared molecular identifiers were thrown out. MiTCR, run with a Q25 quality threshold and the strictest error-elimination algorithm, handled CDR3 identification, clonotype clustering and error correction. A nonparametric unseen species model with Euler transformation was used to estimate lower-bound total TCR beta diversity. TCRdb redid the processing of the public reads, applying fastp at Q25 and MiXCR, and retained in-frame beta chains. A single entry per CDR3 protein holds the most common genes and DNA from its merged rows. TCRdb's processing, not the authors' own work, is the source of the V and J calls. In all, the sample holds under 1 million distinct CDR3 sequences, and around 42% of those were seen once. Around 21% of the sample is taken by the ten largest.

Donors were 39 systemically healthy Caucasian individuals from Russia aged roughly 6 to 90 years. Each donor gave about 9.7 milliliters of peripheral blood, drawn into EDTA-treated Vacutainer tubes. PBMCs were isolated by Ficoll-Paque density-gradient centrifugation, with at least 7 million obtained per sample. Trizol reagent was used to extract total RNA from the PBMCs, yielding at least 5 micrograms per sample. Naive CD45RAhigh/CD27high T cell percentages were measured by flow cytometry on a PBMC aliquot from every donor. This clonotype was seen many times. The antigen it binds to is not known. Base qualities were left out, and no much larger clone turns up one base away.

The sample comprised blood. This TCR was recovered from a man in his 60s in good health. The rearrangement combines TRBV3-1 with TRBJ2-1; the D gene remains uncertain. The DNA sequence follows: TGTGCCAGCAGCCAAGGAGGAGAGGTGTATGAGCAGTTCTTC. Translated, it reads CASSQGGEVYEQFF.